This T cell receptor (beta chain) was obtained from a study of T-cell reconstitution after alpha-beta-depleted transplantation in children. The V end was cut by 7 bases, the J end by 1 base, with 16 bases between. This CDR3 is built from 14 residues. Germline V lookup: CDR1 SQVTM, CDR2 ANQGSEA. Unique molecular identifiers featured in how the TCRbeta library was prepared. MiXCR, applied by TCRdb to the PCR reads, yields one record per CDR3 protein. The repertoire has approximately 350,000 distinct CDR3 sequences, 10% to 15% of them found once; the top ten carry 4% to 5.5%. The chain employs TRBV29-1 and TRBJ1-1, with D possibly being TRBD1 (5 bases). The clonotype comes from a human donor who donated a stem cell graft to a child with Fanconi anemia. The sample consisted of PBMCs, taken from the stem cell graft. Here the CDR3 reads CSGSFGGGNTEAFF. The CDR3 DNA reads TGCAGCGGTTCATTCGGGGGGGGGAACACTGAAGCTTTCTTT.